These 30 T cell receptor beta chains were sequenced from one sample in a study of cytomegalovirus exposure and HLA in healthy donors. The primer mix had 60 Vbeta and 13 Jbeta primers. Using immunoSEQ multiplex PCR, the repertoire was profiled, and TCRdb retains in-frame clones only, with some absent. In the table there are around 150,000 clones, 76% of which are singletons. The sequenced sample was PBMCs. The receptors originated from a woman in her forties in good health and CMV-seronegative.

The CDR3 coding sequence is TGTGCCTGGAGTGTACAGTGGGGAGCCACTGAAGCTTTCTTT. Translating it yields CAWSVQWGATEAFF. The chain combines TRBV30 with TRBJ1-1; no firm D call. In germline, CDR1 is GTSNPN, CDR2 SVGIG (reference sequence). V gave up 0 bases and J gave up 4 bases, with 12 bases separating them. This CDR3 has 14 residues.

The chain joins TRBV5-1 to TRBJ2-3; 7 bases line up with TRBD1. CDR1 SGHRS and CDR2 YFSETQ come from the germline V gene. V was clipped by 8 bases and J by 2 bases; unmatched bases: 8. The length of the CDR3 is 14 residues. CDR3 DNA: TGCGCCAGTACTCGGGACAGTCCCACAGATACGCAGTATTTT. Its protein product is CASTRDSPTDTQYF.

This clone has a handful of counts. The genes are TRBV6-6 and TRBJ1-1; D may be TRBD1 (6 bases). The CDR3 contains 15 residues. Germline assignment: CDR1 MNHNY and CDR2 SVGAGI (reference sequence). V was clipped by 8 bases and J by 1 base, with 17 bases between them. CDR3 residues: CASGRGSLSNTEAFF. CDR3 bases: TGTGCCAGCGGGAGGGGGAGCCTTTCGAACACTGAAGCTTTCTTT.

The gene calls are TRBV19 and TRBJ2-5; D is possibly TRBD2 (7 bases). This CDR3 region has 17 residues. The germline V and J ends were trimmed by 5 bases and 5 bases, with 24 bases remaining between them. CDR1 is LNHDA, CDR2 SQIVND, per germline (reference sequence). CDR3 region: CASSPAGRGPGQETQYF. CDR3 nucleotide sequence: TGTGCCAGTAGTCCGGCGGGGCGGGGGCCCGGCCAGGAGACCCAGTACTTC.

The chain employs TRBV7-7 and TRBJ2-2; TRBD2 matches 14 bases. CDR1 is SSHAT, CDR2 FNYEAQ, per germline (reference sequence). The J segment lost 5 bases and the V segment lost 5 bases, leaving 4 bases of the junction unmatched. The CDR3 consists of 16 residues. The CDR3 sequence: CASSLGLAGVTGELFF. CDR3 coding DNA: TGTGCCAGCAGCCTGGGACTAGCGGGAGTTACCGGGGAGCTGTTTTTT. The full variable domain, in which reference TRBV7-7 and TRBJ2-2 provide the parts outside the CDR3, is GAGVSQSPRYKVTKRGQDVTLRCDPISSHATLYWYQQALGQGPEFLTYFNYEAQPDKSGLPSDRFSAERPEGSISTLTIQRTEQRDSAMYRCASSLGLAGVTGELFFGEGSRLTVL.

Regarding this clone: This specimen includes other DNA sequences encoding the same CDR3. The CDR3 sequence is CSVVRSGANVLTF. The CDR3 DNA reads TGCAGCGTTGTGCGGAGTGGGGCCAACGTCCTGACTTTC. The chain joins TRBV29-1 to TRBJ2-6; unclear D gene. The CDR3 sequence is 13 residues long. Per germline, CDR1 SQVTM and CDR2 ANQGSEA. Between the trimmed V and J ends, which lost 4 bases and 3 bases, there was a span of 7 bases.

V usage is TRBV15 and J usage is TRBJ2-7, with 7 bases lining up with TRBD2. Germline V lookup: CDR1 LNHNV, CDR2 YYDKDF (reference sequence). The CDR3 runs 15 residues. Trimming at V came to 1 base and at J to 6 bases, leaving 9 bases not matched to a gene. The CDR3 bases are TGTGCCACCAGCAGAGTACTTGGGGAGGGCTCCGAGCAGTACTTC. This sequence encodes CATSRVLGEGSEQYF.

V and J are TRBV19 and TRBJ2-3; 12 nucleotides align to TRBD2. Germline assignment: CDR1 LNHDA and CDR2 SQIVND (reference sequence). CDR3 length equals 15 residues. The V segment lost 7 bases and the J segment 2 bases; nucleotides outside the gene matches: 4. The CDR3: CASTLAGGYTDTQYF. Here the CDR3 DNA reads TGTGCCAGTACTCTAGCGGGAGGGTACACAGATACGCAGTATTTT.

This chain joins TRBV5-6 and TRBJ2-2; D is possibly TRBD1 (5 bases). Germline V gives CDR1 SGHDT, CDR2 YYEEEE. This CDR3 is 12 amino acids long. V dropped 4 bases and J dropped 6 bases, with 7 bases sitting between them. The CDR3 DNA reads TGTGCCAGCAGCCAAGGGGCCGGGGAGCTGTTTTTT. It yields the protein CASSQGAGELFF.

The chain employs TRBV10-3 and TRBJ2-4, with a weak D call TRBD2 (5 bases). The germline V gene has CDR1 ENHRY and CDR2 SYGVKD. The CDR3 contains 18 residues. The germline V and J ends were trimmed by 6 bases and 0 bases, with 21 bases remaining between them. DNA of the CDR3: TGTGCCATCAGCCGACACGGAGATAAGGGAGAAGCCAAAAACATTCAGTACTTC. Protein product: CAISRHGDKGEAKNIQYF.

This clone is a singleton in its sample. CDR3 loop: CAISTAGAGEEKLFF. DNA for the CDR3: TGTGCCATCAGCACCGCCGGGGCAGGGGAGGAAAAACTGTTTTTT. The chain combines TRBV10-3 with TRBJ1-4; tentative D call: TRBD1 (6 bases). Germline V gene lookup returns CDR1 ENHRY and CDR2 SYGVKD. The CDR3 spans 15 residues. V lost 6 bases and J 8 bases, leaving 19 bases between the germline ends.

The V call is TRBV6-6, the J call TRBJ2-3; 9 bases fit TRBD2. Per germline, CDR1 MNHNY and CDR2 SVGAGI (reference sequence). This CDR3 is 15 amino acids long. Losses at the gene ends were 1 base for V and 5 bases for J; bases not matched to a gene: 4. The CDR3 region has the DNA TGTGCCAGCAGTTACTGGGCGGGGGGGCAAGATACGCAGTATTTT. The encoded protein is CASSYWAGGQDTQYF.

The V gene is TRBV19, the J gene TRBJ1-4; maybe TRBD1 (5 bases). The CDR3 extends over 12 amino acids. Germline CDR1 LNHDA, CDR2 SQIVND (reference sequence). Trimming cost V 6 bases and J 8 bases, with 10 bases left between them. This CDR3 is CASRGLEEKLFF. DNA of the CDR3: TGTGCCAGTAGGGGGCTAGAGGAAAAACTGTTTTTT.

J is TRBJ1-5 and V is TRBV5-5; D is perhaps TRBD1 (6 bases). With 3 bases removed from V and 0 bases from J, the gap between germline ends came to 10 bases. This CDR3 is built from 15 residues. Looked up from germline, CDR1 is SGHKS and CDR2 is YYEKEE (reference sequence). The CDR3 reads CASSWGTSSNQPQHF. In nucleotides, the CDR3 is TGTGCCAGCAGCTGGGGGACATCTAGCAATCAGCCCCAGCATTTT.

This chain uses TRBV10-1 with TRBJ2-1; 13 nucleotides agree with TRBD2. Germline lookup yields CDR1 WNHNN and CDR2 SYGVQD (reference sequence). CDR3 length: 16 residues. J gave up 8 bases and V 4 bases, and 8 bases lay outside the gene matches. DNA of the CDR3: TGCGCCAGCAGTGGAATAGGGACTAGCGGGAACCATGAGCAGTTCTTC. Translation: CASSGIGTSGNHEQFF.

The chain is built from TRBV14 and TRBJ1-2; D is ambiguous. The CDR3 runs 15 residues. Germline loops: CDR1 SGHDN, CDR2 FVKESK. V was pared by 5 bases and J by 6 bases, with 19 bases between. The CDR3 reads CASSVSYRGSDGYTF. In DNA, the CDR3 is TGTGCCAGCAGCGTATCGTATCGGGGATCGGATGGCTACACCTTC. Combining the CDR3 with reference TRBV14 and TRBJ1-2 gives the whole variable domain EAGVTQFPSHSVIEKGQTVTLRCDPISGHDNLYWYRRVMGKEIKFLLHFVKESKQDESGMPNNRFLAERTGGTYSTLKVQPAELEDSGVYFCASSVSYRGSDGYTFGSGTRLTVV.

This clone occurred a few times. The CDR3, as DNA: TGTGCCAGTAGTATTGACTCAGGGTATCCTGAAGCTTTCTTT. It is translated as CASSIDSGYPEAFF. The chain carries TRBV19 and TRBJ1-1; TRBD1 might be the D (5 bases). CDR3 length equals 14 residues. V was pared by 3 bases and J by 6 bases, with 14 bases between. Germline V CDR1 and CDR2: LNHDA, SQIVND (reference sequence).

The genes are TRBV29-1 and TRBJ1-2; D is possibly TRBD1 (6 bases). In germline, CDR1 is SQVTM, CDR2 ANQGSEA. The length of the CDR3 is 14 residues. Deletions cut 3 bases from V and 4 bases from J, with 15 bases between. The CDR3 DNA sequence: TGCAGCGTTGATTGGACAGAGGAAAGCTATGGCTACACCTTC. Translating it yields CSVDWTEESYGYTF.

The gene calls are TRBV6-6 and TRBJ2-7; TRBD1 matches 7 bases. V gave up 7 bases and J gave up 3 bases; unmatched junction bases: 9. This CDR3 contains 14 residues. Per germline, CDR1 MNHNY and CDR2 SVGAGI (reference sequence). As DNA, the CDR3 is TGTGCCAGCAACAGGGGACAGATTCACTACGAGCAGTACTTC. It specifies CASNRGQIHYEQYF.

The chain employs TRBV29-1 and TRBJ2-1, with 7 bases matching TRBD1. From germline, CDR1 is SQVTM and CDR2 ANQGSEA. CDR3 size: 14 residues. The J segment lost 6 bases and the V segment lost 3 bases, leaving 8 bases of the junction unmatched. The CDR3: CSVDSGQQFNEQFF. In nucleotides, the CDR3 is TGCAGCGTTGATTCGGGACAGCAATTCAATGAGCAGTTCTTC.

This clone has more than one count but fewer than ten. V usage is TRBV19 and J usage is TRBJ2-1; 8 bases are a match to TRBD2. The CDR3 contains 15 residues. From germline, CDR1 is LNHDA and CDR2 SQIVND (reference sequence). The ends lost 7 bases at V and 4 bases at J; junction bases unmatched: 9. CDR3 loop: CASTELAEPYNEQFF. The CDR3 coding sequence is TGTGCCAGTACCGAACTAGCGGAACCTTACAATGAGCAGTTCTTC.

The genes are TRBV6-5 and TRBJ1-3; D gene uncertain. V shed 0 bases and J shed 0 bases, with 9 bases lying between them. The CDR3 totals 16 residues. CDR1 MNHEY and CDR2 SVGAGI come from the germline V gene. In nucleotides, the CDR3 is TGTGCCAGCAGTTACTCCAAGAGGAGCTCTGGAAACACCATATATTTT. As protein: CASSYSKRSSGNTIYF.

The chain combines TRBV27 with TRBJ2-7; 7 positions match TRBD1. CDR3 length equals 15 residues. Losses at the gene ends were 4 bases for V and 0 bases for J; bases not matched to a gene: 6. CDR1 is MNHEY, CDR2 SMNVEV, per germline (reference sequence). CDR3 region: CASSSRQGLSYEQYF. Here the CDR3 DNA reads TGTGCCAGCAGTTCACGACAGGGCCTCTCCTACGAGCAGTACTTC.

This chain joins TRBV5-4 and TRBJ2-1; 8 bases agree with TRBD2. The germline CDR1 and CDR2 sequences are SGHNT and YYREEE (reference sequence). The J segment lost 4 bases and the V segment lost 5 bases, leaving 11 bases of the junction unmatched. This CDR3 spans 16 amino acids. The CDR3 nucleotides are TGTGCCAGCAGTCGCCTGTCGGGAGGGTATTACAATGAGCAGTTCTTC. Its protein product is CASSRLSGGYYNEQFF.

There are a few counts of this clone. The CDR3 sequence is CASSLWGRGNQPQHF. The CDR3 DNA sequence: TGTGCCAGCAGCCTGTGGGGGCGCGGCAATCAGCCCCAGCATTTT. The V call is TRBV5-6, the J call TRBJ1-5; D is perhaps TRBD1 (6 bases). Trimming removed 4 bases at V and 2 bases at J, with 13 bases between. CDR3 length equals 15 residues. In germline, CDR1 is SGHDT, CDR2 YYEEEE. Full variable domain (remainder filled in from reference TRBV5-6 and TRBJ1-5): DAGVTQSPTHLIKTRGQQVTLRCSPKSGHDTVSWYQQALGQGPQFIFQYYEEEERQRGNFPDRFSGHQFPNYSSELNVNALLLGDSALYLCASSLWGRGNQPQHFGDGTRLSIL.

This clone has just a few counts. The V and J genes are TRBV27 and TRBJ2-7, with 8 bases lining up with TRBD1. With V trimmed by 4 bases and J by 3 bases, 8 bases remained unmatched. The CDR3 totals 15 residues. The germline V gene has CDR1 MNHEY and CDR2 SMNVEV (reference sequence). For the CDR3, the DNA is TGTGCCAGCAGTTATGGGACAGGCATTCTCTACGAGCAGTACTTC. Protein sequence: CASSYGTGILYEQYF.

The chain recombines TRBV19 with TRBJ2-7; 14 bases match TRBD2. CDR1 LNHDA and CDR2 SQIVND come from the germline V gene (reference sequence). The CDR3 consists of 19 residues. V lost 4 bases, J lost 4 bases, and 15 bases stayed unmatched. The CDR3 coding sequence is TGTGCCAGTAGTACAATCGGACTAGCGGGAGGTAAGCCCTCGTACGAGCAGTACTTC. This sequence encodes CASSTIGLAGGKPSYEQYF. Using reference TRBV19 and TRBJ2-7 for the parts outside the CDR3, the full variable domain is DGGITQSPKYLFRKEGQNVTLSCEQNLNHDAMYWYRQDPGQGLRLIYYSQIVNDFQKGDIAEGYSVSREKKESFPLTVTSAQKNPTAFYLCASSTIGLAGGKPSYEQYFGPGTRLTVT.

The chain recombines TRBV14 with TRBJ2-1, with 8 bases fitting TRBD1. The CDR3 is 14 residues long. J was trimmed by 8 bases and V by 4 bases; bases with no gene match: 7. In germline, CDR1 is SGHDN, CDR2 FVKESK. The chain's CDR3 is CASSPGTGGDEQFF. Written as DNA, the CDR3 is TGTGCCAGCAGCCCCGGGACAGGCGGCGATGAGCAGTTCTTC.

The rearrangement joins TRBV7-2 to TRBJ2-7; D may be TRBD1 (6 bases). In germline, CDR1 is SGHTA, CDR2 FQGNSA. The CDR3 consists of 13 residues. The V end lost 1 base, the J end lost 3 bases, and 7 bases lay between the germline ends. The CDR3 DNA reads as TGTGCCAGCAGCTTAGGACAGGTCTACGAGCAGTACTTC. The encoded protein is CASSLGQVYEQYF. The whole variable domain, remainder taken from reference TRBV7-2 and TRBJ2-7, is GAGVSQSPSNKVTEKGKDVELRCDPISGHTALYWYRQSLGQGLEFLIYFQGNSAPDKSGLPSDRFSAERTGGSVSTLTIQRTQQEDSAVYLCASSLGQVYEQYFGPGTRLTVT.

The chain uses TRBV5-1 and TRBJ2-2; possible D gene TRBD1, 7 bases. V lost 4 bases and J lost 2, with 12 bases in between. The CDR3 runs to 15 residues. The germline CDR1 and CDR2 sequences are SGHRS and YFSETQ. DNA for the CDR3: TGCGCCAGCAGCGGGGGGACAGCTAACACCGGGGAGCTGTTTTTT. Translated: CASSGGTANTGELFF.